The rows below give T cell receptor beta chains drawn from one sample of a study of blood T cell repertoires in COVID-19. Repertoires were generated with immunoSEQ multiplex PCR, while TCRdb's copy carries only in-frame clones and drops some. This sample has fewer than 300,000 clones, with about nine tenths found just once. The sequenced sample consisted of peripheral blood. The receptors here all came from a man in his 60s who had recovered from COVID-19. CDR3s include the opening cysteine and the closing phenylalanine or tryptophan. A D gene is named only where the DNA matches it firmly. The size entry is marked missing in some rows and otherwise reads once, few, many or a size class.

TRBD1,TRBJ1-2,TRBV6-2/TRBV6-3,NA,TGTGCCAGCAGTCCAGTGGTCGGACAGGGAAGTAGTTATGGCTACACCTTC,CASSPVVGQGSSYGYTF
NA,TRBJ2-7,TRBV30,NA,TGTGCCTTAGGAGGTAACGTACACGAGCAGTACTTC,CALGGNVHEQYF
TRBD1,TRBJ1-2,TRBV6-5,NA,TGTGCCAGCATCAAGACGACAGGGGGCTCTGGCTACACCTTC,CASIKTTGGSGYTF
NA,TRBJ2-1,TRBV5-6,NA,TGTGCCAGCAGGTACCGGGGAACCAATGAGCAGTTCTTC,CASRYRGTNEQFF
NA,TRBJ1-4,TRBV29-1,NA,TGCAGCGTTGAAAGGGGGACCCAGGGAGGGAAACTGTTTTTT,CSVERGTQGGKLFF
NA,TRBJ1-6,TRBV15,few,TGTGCCACCAGCTTAAAGACAGGTTATTCACCCCTCCACTTT,CATSLKTGYSPLHF
NA,TRBJ1-6,TRBV5-6,NA,TGTGCCAGCAGCTTGGTAGCTCCCTCTTCACCCCTCCACTTT,CASSLVAPSSPLHF
TRBD2,TRBJ2-3,TRBV19,NA,TGTGCCAGTAGTATGGGGATAGCGGGGGGACCCACAGATACGCAGTATTTT,CASSMGIAGGPTDTQYF
TRBD1,TRBJ2-7,TRBV11-2,NA,TGTGCCAGCAGCTTACCCGGGACAGGGCCCTACGAGCAGTACTTC,CASSLPGTGPYEQYF
NA,TRBJ2-7,TRBV20-1,NA,TGCAGTGCTAGTAATTCCCGCAGGGATACCTACGAGCAGTACTTC,CSASNSRRDTYEQYF
TRBD1,TRBJ2-5,TRBV5-1,NA,TGCGCCAGCAGCAACGGGACAGGGAGGCAAGAGACCCAGTACTTC,CASSNGTGRQETQYF
NA,TRBJ2-5,TRBV19,once,TGTGCCAGTAGGACGACAGGAAGCCAAGAGACCCAGTACTTC,CASRTTGSQETQYF
TRBD1,TRBJ1-4,TRBV6-2/TRBV6-3,NA,TGTGCCAGCAGTTACAACGTTCGGGACAGAGCAACTAATGAAAAACTGTTTTTT,CASSYNVRDRATNEKLFF
TRBD1,TRBJ2-7,TRBV4-2,NA,TGTGCCAGCCAACTCACAGGGGCCAACTCCTACGAGCAGTACTTC,CASQLTGANSYEQYF
TRBD1,TRBJ2-1,TRBV19,NA,TGTGCCAGTAGTATAGATCCTTGGACAGGGGGCAATGAGCAGTTCTTC,CASSIDPWTGGNEQFF
NA,TRBJ2-3,TRBV3-1/TRBV3-2,NA,TGTGCCAGCAGCCTACAGGGATCCACAGATACGCAGTATTTT,CASSLQGSTDTQYF
TRBD2,TRBJ2-3,TRBV7-3,NA,TGTGCCAGCAGCTTAATTTCGGGACTAGCGGGCGGAGATACGCAGTATTTT,CASSLISGLAGGDTQYF
TRBD1,TRBJ2-3,TRBV5-1,NA,TGCGCCAGCAGGTCCGGGACAGGGTACACAGATACGCAGTATTTT,CASRSGTGYTDTQYF
TRBD2,TRBJ2-3,TRBV27,NA,TGTGCCAGCAAGGGACTAGCGGGACCACCAGTTAGCACAGATACGCAGTATTTT,CASKGLAGPPVSTDTQYF
TRBD1,TRBJ1-1,TRBV2,NA,TGTGCCAGCAAGTCAGGGGGGAACACTGAAGCTTTCTTT,CASKSGGNTEAFF
NA,TRBJ1-1,TRBV11-2,few,TGTGCCAGCAGCTTAGTCACCGGGAAGGCTTTCTTT,CASSLVTGKAFF
NA,TRBJ1-4,TRBV19,NA,TGTGCCAGTAGTATATTCGGTAATGAAAAACTGTTTTTT,CASSIFGNEKLFF
TRBD1,TRBJ2-7,TRBV6-5,once,TGTGCCAGCAGTTACGGGGGGACAGGGAGCTACGAGCAGTACTTC,CASSYGGTGSYEQYF
NA,TRBJ2-3,TRBV15,NA,TGTGCCACCAGCAGAACGGGGTTGGGAAACACAGATACGCAGTATTTT,CATSRTGLGNTDTQYF
NA,TRBJ1-1,TRBV4-2,NA,TGTGCCAGCAGCCCCAGGGGGAACACTGAAGCTTTCTTT,CASSPRGNTEAFF
NA,TRBJ2-5,TRBV3-1/TRBV3-2,NA,TGTGCCAGCAGCCACGGGACAACCCAAGAGACCCAGTACTTC,CASSHGTTQETQYF
NA,TRBJ1-2,TRBV6-5,NA,TGTGCCAGCAGTACTACGGAGGTATATGGCTACACCTTC,CASSTTEVYGYTF
NA,TRBJ1-1,TRBV11-2,NA,TGTGCCAGCAGCTTACCTACAGGTACGAACACTGAAGCTTTCTTT,CASSLPTGTNTEAFF
NA,TRBJ1-5,TRBV20-1,NA,TGCAGTGCCTGGAGTGGAGCCCAGCATTTT,CSAWSGAQHF
TRBD1,TRBJ1-2,TRBV6-5,NA,TGTGCCAGCTCAGTCGAGGGGGCAGTAATATATGGCTACACCTTC,CASSVEGAVIYGYTF
NA,TRBJ1-5,TRBV19,NA,TGTGCCAGTATGGCGGCGGGGGCGGTCAATCAGCCCCAGCATTTT,CASMAAGAVNQPQHF
NA,TRBJ2-7,TRBV16,NA,TGTGCCAGCAGTCAAGGCCCCTACGAGCAGTACTTC,CASSQGPYEQYF
NA,TRBJ2-1,TRBV7-3,NA,TGTGCCAGCACCCCTGGAGGGTACTACAATGAGCAGTTCTTC,CASTPGGYYNEQFF
TRBD2,TRBJ2-5,TRBV5-1,NA,TGCGCCAGCAGCTTAAGCGGGGACCAAGAGACCCAGTACTTC,CASSLSGDQETQYF
NA,TRBJ2-7,TRBV19,many,TGTGCCAGTAGGCAAACAGGGTTGGGGGCCGAGCAGTACTTC,CASRQTGLGAEQYF
TRBD1,TRBJ2-3,TRBV14,NA,TGTGCCAGCAGCTCCTTCGACAGGGGAGGCACAGATACGCAGTATTTT,CASSSFDRGGTDTQYF
NA,TRBJ2-5,TRBV7-8,NA,TGTGCCAGCAGCTTAGCATCCACACGTGTGCAAGAGACCCAGTACTTC,CASSLASTRVQETQYF
TRBD2,TRBJ2-3,TRBV29-1,NA,TGCAGCGTTGGAGAACTAGCGGGGGCGTATTTT,CSVGELAGAYF
NA,TRBJ1-6,TRBV10-3,few,TGTGCCATCAGTATGGACAGCACCCTACCCCTCCACTTT,CAISMDSTLPLHF
TRBD1,TRBJ1-2,TRBV28,NA,TGTGCCAGCAGTTTGGGACAGGCAGAAGGCTACACCTTC,CASSLGQAEGYTF
TRBD2,TRBJ2-1,TRBV7-7,once,TGTGCCAGCAGCCGACTAGCGGGCAATGAGCAGTTCTTC,CASSRLAGNEQFF
NA,TRBJ1-4,TRBV24-1,NA,TGTGCCACCAGTGAAGGCAGGGCCACTAATGAAAAACTGTTTTTT,CATSEGRATNEKLFF
NA,TRBJ1-2,TRBV9,NA,TGTGCCAGCAGCGCGCTCCGGAGCTATGGCTACACCTTC,CASSALRSYGYTF
NA,TRBJ2-3,TRBV19,NA,TGTGCCAGTAGTTTTGGGGCAGGAACAGATACGCAGTATTTT,CASSFGAGTDTQYF
NA,TRBJ2-4,TRBV18,NA,TGTGCCAGCTCACCTCAGGGGCAAAACATTCAGTACTTC,CASSPQGQNIQYF
TRBD2,TRBJ2-3,TRBV12-5,NA,TGTGCTAGTGGTTTAGCGGGGGGGCAGGGCACAGATACGCAGTATTTT,CASGLAGGQGTDTQYF
NA,TRBJ2-3,TRBV4-2,NA,TGTGCCAGCAGCCAAGAATTAGCGTCTACGGGCACAGATACGCAGTATTTT,CASSQELASTGTDTQYF
TRBD1,TRBJ1-3,TRBV6-1,NA,TGTGCCAGCAGTGGCGGAGGGGGCCATATGGGAAACACCATATATTTT,CASSGGGGHMGNTIYF
NA,TRBJ2-3,TRBV9,NA,TGTGCCAGCAGCCTCTATCCGGGGAGCACAGATACGCAGTATTTT,CASSLYPGSTDTQYF
NA,TRBJ2-7,TRBV30,NA,TGTGCCTGGAGTCCCGGAGGGCTGAGCTCCTACGAGCAGTACTTC,CAWSPGGLSSYEQYF
NA,TRBJ1-2,TRBV12-3/TRBV12-4,NA,TGTGCCAGCAGCCGGGACTATGGCTACACCTTC,CASSRDYGYTF
TRBD1,TRBJ2-7,TRBV4-2,NA,TGTGCCAGCAGCCAAGATAGGACAGGAGCGACGGACGACGAGCAGTACTTC,CASSQDRTGATDDEQYF
NA,TRBJ2-1,TRBV19,NA,TGTGCCAGTAGTATGGGGCGGGGAAGCTCCAATGAGCAGTTCTTC,CASSMGRGSSNEQFF
TRBD1,TRBJ2-7,TRBV4-1,few,TGCGCCAGCAGCCAGAGGACAGGGGATCAATACGAGCAGTACTTC,CASSQRTGDQYEQYF
TRBD2,TRBJ2-7,TRBV4-2,NA,TGTGCCAGCAGCCAAGAATGGCGGGGGGCCTACGAGCAGTACTTC,CASSQEWRGAYEQYF
NA,TRBJ1-2,TRBV6-2/TRBV6-3,NA,TGTGCCAGCAGTTACTCCGACATAAACTATGGCTACACCTTC,CASSYSDINYGYTF
NA,TRBJ1-1,TRBV6-5,NA,TGTGCCAGCAGCTTAAATGACAGGCTGGCAGCTTTCTTT,CASSLNDRLAAFF
NA,TRBJ2-3,TRBV7-2,NA,TGTGCCAGCAGCTTGGGGACTAGCACAGATACGCAGTATTTT,CASSLGTSTDTQYF
TRBD2,TRBJ2-5,TRBV7-8,few,TGTGCCAGCGGCGGGGGGGTTAAAGAGACCCAGTACTTC,CASGGGVKETQYF
NA,TRBJ1-3,TRBV5-6,many,TGTGCCAGCAGCGCCGGTCAAAACACCATATATTTT,CASSAGQNTIYF